Presented here are 32 T cell receptor beta chains from one specimen sequenced in a study of T cell changes during pregnancy in multiple sclerosis (dated by TCRdb to between 2018 and 2020). The method behind the library was the immunoSEQ multiplex PCR assay. TCRdb holds this immuneACCESS table with in-frame rearrangements only. Some clones are missing; in checked studies, unresolved V genes explain under half, and the rest has no known cause. The sample table shows 55,000 to 70,000 clones, and approximately 91% are seen once. Approximately 1.8% of the sample goes to the ten largest clones. Sequenced material: peripheral blood, taken after pregnancy. Receptors were obtained from a female donor with multiple sclerosis, enrolled in a pregnancy study.

V usage is TRBV7-2 and J usage is TRBJ1-5, with TRBD1 as a possible D gene (6 bases). The CDR3 covers 16 residues. Trimming removed 1 base at V and 2 bases at J, with 12 bases between. Germline V gives CDR1 SGHTA, CDR2 FQGNSA. The chain's CDR3 is CASSLGRGWGNQPQHF. DNA of the CDR3: TGTGCCAGCAGCTTAGGCAGGGGTTGGGGCAATCAGCCCCAGCATTTT. Based on the CDR3 plus reference TRBV7-2 and TRBJ1-5, the full variable domain is GAGVSQSPSNKVTEKGKDVELRCDPISGHTALYWYRQSLGQGLEFLIYFQGNSAPDKSGLPSDRFSAERTGGSVSTLTIQRTQQEDSAVYLCASSLGRGWGNQPQHFGDGTRLSIL.

The V gene is TRBV5-5, the J gene TRBJ1-3; D unclear. The CDR3 runs to 12 residues. Looked up from germline, CDR1 is SGHKS and CDR2 is YYEKEE (reference sequence). V was shortened by 2 bases and J by 3 bases, with 3 bases between the two germline ends. CDR3 nucleotides: TGTGCCAGCAGCTTTATTGGAAACACCATATATTTT. It encodes CASSFIGNTIYF.

This clone was observed a few times. The chain recombines TRBV9 with TRBJ1-1, with 7 positions matching TRBD1. V dropped 4 bases and J dropped 1; count of bases not matched to a gene: 7. The CDR3 consists of 15 residues. Germline V gene lookup returns CDR1 SGDLS and CDR2 YYNGEE. CDR3 sequence reads: CASSLWDSSNTEAFF. The CDR3 region has the DNA TGTGCCAGCAGCCTATGGGACAGCTCGAACACTGAAGCTTTCTTT.

V usage is TRBV5-4 and J usage is TRBJ2-7; a weak D match, TRBD2 (6 bases). The length of the CDR3 is 13 residues. Trimming shortened V by 2 bases and J by 4 bases, and 10 bases separated the two germline ends. Germline V lookup: CDR1 SGHNT, CDR2 YYREEE (reference sequence). CDR3 sequence (DNA): TGTGCCAGCAGCTTCGAGGGGAGGTACGAGCAGTACTTC. This gives the protein CASSFEGRYEQYF.

The chain links TRBV11-2 to TRBJ1-4, with D uncertain. CDR1 SGHAT and CDR2 FQNNGV come from the germline V gene. The V end lost 6 bases, the J end lost 4 bases, and 12 bases lay between the germline ends. CDR3 length: 14 amino acids. CDR3 in amino acids: CASSETGDNEKLFF. CDR3 coding DNA: TGTGCCAGCAGTGAGACCGGGGATAATGAAAAACTGTTTTTT.

V is TRBV5-4 and J is TRBJ2-7; the match to TRBD2 covers 8 bases. Per germline, CDR1 SGHNT and CDR2 YYREEE (reference sequence). V lost 0 bases, J lost 0 bases, and 5 bases stayed unmatched. This CDR3 is built from 16 residues. The DNA for the CDR3 is TGTGCCAGCAGCTTGGGCGGCGGGGGGAGCTCCTACGAGCAGTACTTC. It is translated as CASSLGGGGSSYEQYF.

This clone was counted only a few times. The J gene is TRBJ2-7, the V gene TRBV7-2; perhaps TRBD2 as D (6 bases). The ends were cut back, 5 bases at V and 2 bases at J, with 13 bases in the middle. The CDR3 runs to 14 residues. Germline V CDR1 and CDR2: SGHTA, FQGNSA. In DNA form, the CDR3 reads TGTGCCAGCAGCCCACGGCGGACTACCTACGAGCAGTACTTC. Its translation is CASSPRRTTYEQYF.

This clone has just a few counts. The rearrangement joins TRBV11-3 to TRBJ2-1, with D uncertain. Germline V gene lookup returns CDR1 SGHNT and CDR2 YENEEA. This CDR3 contains 14 residues. Trimming shortened V by 0 bases and J by 2 bases, and 5 bases separated the two germline ends. The CDR3, as DNA: TGTGCCAGCAGCTTAGATTCGGCCTACAATGAGCAGTTCTTC. Translation gives CASSLDSAYNEQFF. Full variable domain (outside the CDR3, taken from reference TRBV11-3 and TRBJ2-1): EAGVVQSPRYKIIEKKQPVAFWCNPISGHNTLYWYLQNLGQGPELLIRYENEEAVDDSQLPKDRFSAERLKGVDSTLKIQPAELGDSAVYLCASSLDSAYNEQFFGPGTRLTVL.

This clone was found a few times. The chain couples TRBV11-2 to TRBJ2-1; D possibly corresponds to TRBD1 (6 bases). With 5 bases removed from V and 7 bases from J, the gap between germline ends came to 18 bases. The germline CDR1 and CDR2 sequences are SGHAT and FQNNGV. The CDR3 covers 15 residues. The CDR3 here is CASSLLDSSLNEQFF. DNA for the CDR3: TGTGCCAGCAGCCTACTGGACAGTTCCCTAAATGAGCAGTTCTTC.

The rearrangement joins TRBV7-9 to TRBJ1-5, with 11 bases fitting TRBD1. This CDR3 is 15 amino acids long. The V gene end was trimmed by 6 bases and the J gene end by 6 bases; junction bases not matched to a gene: 7. In germline, CDR1 is SEHNR, CDR2 FQNEAQ (reference sequence). CDR3 bases: TGTGCCAGCAGTCCGGACAGGGGGCAAATTCAGCCCCAGCATTTT. It encodes CASSPDRGQIQPQHF.

The rearrangement uses TRBV9 and TRBJ2-3; weak D call: TRBD2 (5 bases). Deletions cut 2 bases from V and 3 bases from J, with 7 bases between. Germline V CDR1 and CDR2: SGDLS, YYNGEE. This CDR3 spans 13 amino acids. The CDR3 region is CASSVRGTDTQYF. CDR3 coding DNA: TGTGCCAGCAGCGTCCGGGGTACAGATACGCAGTATTTT.

J is TRBJ1-1 and V is TRBV11-2; 8 positions match TRBD1. The CDR3 extends over 16 amino acids. The V gene's germline CDR1 is SGHAT and CDR2 FQNNGV. V gave up 1 base and J gave up 5 bases; unmatched junction bases: 9. This CDR3 is CASSLVWGRGRTEAFF. DNA for the CDR3: TGTGCCAGCAGCTTAGTTTGGGGCAGGGGGCGGACTGAAGCTTTCTTT. Full variable domain (remainder filled in from reference TRBV11-2 and TRBJ1-1): EAGVAQSPRYKIIEKRQSVAFWCNPISGHATLYWYQQILGQGPKLLIQFQNNGVVDDSQLPKDRFSAERLKGVDSTLKIQPAKLEDSAVYLCASSLVWGRGRTEAFFGQGTRLTVV.

The chain has TRBV6-6 and TRBJ2-1; D might be TRBD1 (6 bases). This CDR3 has 13 residues. V was cut by 4 bases and J by 8 bases, with 12 bases left in between. From germline, CDR1 is MNHNY and CDR2 SVGAGI (reference sequence). This chain's CDR3 is CASSSQDSDEQFF. CDR3 nucleotide sequence: TGTGCCAGCAGTTCCCAGGACAGTGATGAGCAGTTCTTC.

The chain links TRBV7-2 to TRBJ1-5; 7 bases line up with TRBD1. CDR1 and CDR2 from the germline V gene are SGHTA and FQGNSA. The CDR3 is 15 residues long. The trim removed 5 bases at V and 7 bases at J, leaving 11 bases unmatched. This CDR3 is CASSVDTTGRQPQHF. The CDR3 nucleotides read TGTGCCAGCAGCGTCGATACGACAGGGAGGCAGCCCCAGCATTTT.

The chain links TRBV2 to TRBJ2-1, with D possibly being TRBD2 (6 bases). V lost 4 bases and J lost 4, with 14 bases in between. There are 15 residues in the CDR3. Germline values: CDR1 SNHLY, CDR2 FYNNEI. The CDR3 DNA is TGTGCCAGCAGTGCGGCGACTAGTGTGTACAATGAGCAGTTCTTC. Amino acid sequence: CASSAATSVYNEQFF.

The CDR3 here is CASSTTAGGQGSYNEQFF. Here the CDR3 DNA reads TGTGCCAGCAGCACCACAGCGGGGGGGCAGGGCTCCTACAATGAGCAGTTCTTC. J is TRBJ2-1 and V is TRBV7-9; 10 nucleotides line up with TRBD2. Germline V gene data show CDR1 as SEHNR and CDR2 as FQNEAQ (reference sequence). The CDR3 length is 18 residues. With V trimmed by 5 bases and J by 0 bases, 10 bases remained unmatched. The full variable domain, in which reference TRBV7-9 and TRBJ2-1 provide the parts outside the CDR3, is DTGVSQNPRHKITKRGQNVTFRCDPISEHNRLYWYRQTLGQGPEFLTYFQNEAQLEKSRLLSDRFSAERPKGSFSTLEIQRTEQGDSAMYLCASSTTAGGQGSYNEQFFGPGTRLTVL.

V gene TRBV2 combines with J gene TRBJ2-7, with TRBD1 as a possible D gene (6 bases). The CDR3 contains 12 residues. Germline CDR1 and CDR2: SNHLY and FYNNEI. With 6 bases removed from V and 11 bases from J, the gap between germline ends came to 17 bases. CDR3 coding DNA: TGTGCCAGCAGGTCAGGGGCAGGGTATAAGTACTTC. It is translated as CASRSGAGYKYF.

The chain carries TRBV7-9 and TRBJ1-2, with 9 bases matching TRBD1. CDR3 length: 16 residues. With 4 bases clipped from V and 6 bases from J, the junction kept 12 bases outside the gene matches. CDR1 and CDR2 (germline): SEHNR, FQNEAQ (reference sequence). The DNA of the CDR3 is TGTGCCAGCAGCTCATTAATCGGACAGGGGAGGCATGGCTACACCTTC. This sequence encodes CASSSLIGQGRHGYTF.

This clone was seen a handful of times. J is TRBJ1-2 and V is TRBV18; tentatively, D is TRBD1 (6 bases). There are 13 residues in the CDR3. The V gene lost 2 bases and the J gene lost 6 bases, with 10 bases spanning the gap. The germline V gene has CDR1 KGHSH and CDR2 LQKENI. CDR3 sequence reads: CASSPTGLDGYTF. The CDR3 DNA reads TGTGCCAGCTCACCAACAGGGTTGGATGGCTACACCTTC.

The V call is TRBV11-2, the J call TRBJ1-2; 7 bases agree with TRBD1. The CDR3 is 13 residues long. Losses at the gene ends were 5 bases for V and 13 bases for J; bases not matched to a gene: 13. Germline V gives CDR1 SGHAT, CDR2 FQNNGV. This CDR3 is CASSPHLDRVPTF. CDR3 nucleotide sequence: TGTGCCAGCAGCCCCCACCTCGACAGGGTCCCCACCTTC.

The chain uses TRBV11-3 and TRBJ2-2; D remains unclear. V lost 5 bases and J lost 5, with 6 bases in between. This CDR3 has 12 residues. Germline CDR1 SGHNT, CDR2 YENEEA. For the CDR3, the DNA is TGTGCCAGCAGCCGCACTACCGGGGAGCTGTTTTTT. It translates to CASSRTTGELFF.

This chain links TRBV7-6 with TRBJ2-1; 8 positions agree with TRBD2. The CDR3 length is 17 residues. The germline V gene has CDR1 SGHVS and CDR2 FNYEAQ. V lost 3 bases to trimming and J lost 5 bases; unmatched junction nucleotides: 12. The CDR3 sequence: CASSFYGGAFSHNEQFF. Written as DNA, the CDR3 is TGTGCCAGCAGCTTTTACGGGGGGGCCTTTTCCCACAATGAGCAGTTCTTC.

The gene calls are TRBV11-2 and TRBJ2-5; 14 nucleotides line up with TRBD2. CDR3 length equals 18 residues. V was clipped by 5 bases and J by 2 bases; unmatched bases: 10. CDR1 SGHAT and CDR2 FQNNGV come from the germline V gene. The CDR3 protein is CASSLMRTSGGYQETQYF. The CDR3 region has the DNA TGTGCCAGCAGCCTCATGAGGACTAGCGGGGGGTATCAAGAGACCCAGTACTTC.

The chain combines TRBV5-1 with TRBJ2-7; tentative D call: TRBD1 (5 bases). There are 15 residues in the CDR3. Germline V gene sequence: CDR1 SGHRS, CDR2 YFSETQ. V lost 0 bases and J lost 0, with 10 bases in between. CDR3 in DNA: TGCGCCAGCAGCTTGGTTGCCAGGGCCTCCTACGAGCAGTACTTC. It is translated as CASSLVARASYEQYF.

The chain uses TRBV5-4 and TRBJ2-7, with D possibly being TRBD2 (6 bases). The CDR3 is 13 residues long. V was trimmed by 1 base and J by 3 bases, leaving 8 bases between them. CDR1 SGHNT and CDR2 YYREEE come from the germline V gene (reference sequence). CDR3 loop: CASSLYGGYEQYF. Written as DNA, the CDR3 is TGTGCCAGCAGCTTGTACGGGGGCTACGAGCAGTACTTC.

This clone showed up just once. V usage is TRBV21-1 and J usage is TRBJ2-7; the tabulated D call, TRBD2, remains unverified against the DNA. TRBV21-1 is given as a pseudogene. This CDR3 is 15 amino acids long. CDR3 DNA sequence: TGTGCCAGCAGCAAAGCACGGGGTACCCTCCACGAGCAGTACTTC. Translating it yields CASSKARGTLHEQYF.

V is TRBV6-6 and J is TRBJ1-2, with a weak D call TRBD1 (5 bases). The V end lost 6 bases, the J end lost 6 bases, and 8 bases lay between the germline ends. Looked up from germline, CDR1 is MNHNY and CDR2 is SVGAGI (reference sequence). CDR3 length equals 11 residues. DNA of the CDR3: TGTGCCAGCAGCAGGGTTCATGGCTACACCTTC. Its protein is CASSRVHGYTF.

The J gene is TRBJ1-4, the V gene TRBV19, with 7 bases fitting TRBD1. Trimming took 1 base from V and 2 from J; bases not matched to a gene: 10. The CDR3 runs 18 residues. Germline V CDR1 and CDR2: LNHDA, SQIVND (reference sequence). This chain's CDR3 is CASSIARGGGFTNEKLFF. The CDR3 DNA sequence: TGTGCCAGTAGTATAGCTCGAGGGGGCGGTTTTACTAATGAAAAACTGTTTTTT.

V usage is TRBV5-6 and J usage is TRBJ1-1, with TRBD1 matching 7 bases. This CDR3 comprises 17 residues. Germline V gives CDR1 SGHDT, CDR2 YYEEEE. Trimming removed 3 bases from V and 3 bases from J; junction bases left unmatched: 14. The CDR3 nucleotides read TGTGCCAGCAGCTACCAGGGGGGCGCGGGGATAGACACTGAAGCTTTCTTT. Amino acid sequence: CASSYQGGAGIDTEAFF.

The chain links TRBV4-2 to TRBJ2-1, with TRBD1 as a possible D gene (5 bases). With 6 bases removed from V and 6 bases from J, the gap between germline ends came to 21 bases. The CDR3 runs to 16 residues. Germline CDR1 LGHNA, CDR2 YNFKEQ. CDR3 in amino acids: CASRPNTGHRSNEQFF. CDR3 in DNA: TGTGCCAGCAGACCAAACACAGGCCACCGTTCCAATGAGCAGTTCTTC.

The rearrangement links TRBV19 to TRBJ1-2; 10 bases align to TRBD1. The CDR3 spans 16 residues. CDR1 and CDR2 (germline): LNHDA, SQIVND (reference sequence). V lost 5 bases and J lost 4; bases outside the gene matches: 10. This chain's CDR3 is CASSGQGETFAYGYTF. CDR3 coding DNA: TGTGCCAGTAGTGGACAGGGGGAGACCTTTGCCTATGGCTACACCTTC.

This chain connects TRBV27 to TRBJ2-2, with 7 bases aligning to TRBD2. CDR3 length: 13 residues. Germline-derived CDR1 and CDR2 are MNHEY and SMNVEV (reference sequence). V shed 7 bases, J shed 7 bases, and the junction held 6 bases outside the gene matches. CDR3 amino acids: CASTTERGGELFF. The CDR3 DNA reads as TGTGCCAGCACCACGGAGCGGGGCGGGGAGCTGTTTTTT.